This section outlines one T cell receptor beta chain sequence together with its context. This entry comes from a study of blood T cell repertoires in COVID-19. V dropped 6 bases and J dropped 7 bases, with 15 bases sitting between them. This CDR3 has 13 residues. Per germline, CDR1 LNHDA and CDR2 SQIVND (reference sequence). Measured with immunoSEQ multiplex PCR; TCRdb has only the in-frame clones, and not every one. The sample records about 190,000 clones, 79% being singletons. Sequencing was done on a sample of peripheral blood. The TCR was taken from a man aged 60 to 75 with active or convalescent COVID-19. The chain is built from TRBV19 and TRBJ1-1, with unresolved D. The CDR3 sequence: CASSSRAAGEAFF. The CDR3 DNA reads TGTGCCAGTAGCTCACGAGCGGCAGGTGAAGCTTTCTTT.